This T cell receptor (beta chain) was identified during a study of CD8 T cells in ankylosing spondylitis. Whole-study findings and limits: Matched ankylosing spondylitis synovial fluid reportedly contained a significantly enriched population of disease-linked clones. Disease-linked clones bore a CD8+ phenotype and were relatively rare in peripheral blood. What seemed typical of ankylosing spondylitis blood was a TCR beta motif built from several highly homologous variants.

About this clonotype itself: Its target is not known.

The V end was cut by 3 bases, the J end by 7 bases, with 19 bases between. CDR3 length: 15 residues. Germline lookup yields CDR1 SEHNR and CDR2 FQNEAQ (reference sequence). Each TCR beta library was made by quantitative 5'-RACE that incorporated molecular barcodes. TCRdb used MiXCR to reprocess the 5' RACE reads, holding one entry per CDR3 protein. In the table there are 150,000 to 250,000 distinct CDR3 sequences, 9.5% to 15% of which are singletons. The specimen sequenced was blood, either unsorted or a sorted T cell fraction (not recorded which). The sequence was collected from a male donor with ankylosing spondylitis or in good health (not recorded which). The chain uses TRBV7-9 and TRBJ2-7, with D tentatively TRBD2 (6 bases). The CDR3 here is CASSFPGVGPGEQYF. CDR3 in DNA: TGTGCCAGCAGCTTTCCGGGGGTTGGTCCAGGGGAGCAGTACTTC.